Listed here are 13 T cell receptor beta chains from one sample, sequenced in a study of T cells in Graves' hyperthyroidism and ophthalmopathy. Amplified TCR beta CDR3 regions derived from RNA transcripts. The study used the HTBI primer set for a first-round RT-PCR of the TCR CDR3. Each CDR3 protein gets one entry after TCRdb re-called the multiplex PCR reads with MiXCR. Here the sample spans hundreds of thousands of distinct CDR3 sequences, 11% to 15% being singletons. The sequenced sample consisted of blood. These receptors were obtained from a young woman with Graves' hyperthyroidism.

This clonotype was recorded at least ten times. The chain couples TRBV6-2 or TRBV6-3 to TRBJ1-5, with TRBD1 identical over 11 bases. This CDR3 has 15 amino acids. The V gene's germline CDR1 is MNHEY and CDR2 SVGEGT. The ends lost 7 bases at V and 9 bases at J; junction bases unmatched: 11. For the CDR3, the DNA is TGTGCCAGCAAGATGGCGGGACAGGGGGTTCGGCCCCAGCATTTT. This translates into CASKMAGQGVRPQHF.

This clonotype turned up a few times. This sequence joins TRBV7-3 and TRBJ2-5, with 7 bases fitting TRBD2. The germline CDR1 and CDR2 sequences are SGHTA and FQGTGA. V lost 7 bases and J lost 0; bases outside the gene matches: 8. This CDR3 region has 15 residues. The CDR3 DNA is TGTGCCAGCACCAGAGGGCGGGAGTACCAAGAGACCCAGTACTTC. Its translation: CASTRGREYQETQYF.

In this sample, this clonotype turned up many times. This sequence joins TRBV13 and TRBJ2-1; 7 bases map to TRBD1. In germline, CDR1 is PRHDT, CDR2 FYEKMQ (reference sequence). The V and J ends lost 4 bases and 8 bases, in that order; junction bases with no gene match: 11. The CDR3 sequence is 15 residues long. CDR3 protein: CASSSSRQGGYEQFF. In nucleotides, the CDR3 is TGTGCCAGCAGCTCGAGTAGACAGGGTGGGTATGAGCAGTTCTTC.

Only a few counts were recorded for this clonotype. The chain uses TRBV7-9 and TRBJ2-1; 11 nucleotides agree with TRBD1. CDR1 and CDR2 (germline): SEHNR, FQNEAQ (reference sequence). The CDR3 sequence is 18 residues long. J gave up 2 bases and V 2 bases, and 8 bases lay outside the gene matches. The CDR3 reads CASSLRPRDRGTYNEQFF. The CDR3 DNA reads as TGTGCCAGCAGCTTAAGACCCCGGGACAGGGGGACCTACAATGAGCAGTTCTTC.

This clonotype has at least ten counts. The J gene is TRBJ1-5, the V gene TRBV3-1; D not resolved. V lost 1 base and J lost 4, with 11 bases in between. CDR3 length: 15 amino acids. Germline V gene lookup returns CDR1 LGHDT and CDR2 YNNKEL (reference sequence). The CDR3 coding sequence is TGTGCCAGCAGCCAAGGATGGGCTATAAATCAGCCCCAGCATTTT. This sequence encodes CASSQGWAINQPQHF.

The chain recombines TRBV19 with TRBJ1-6, with 9 bases matching TRBD1. The CDR3 has 13 amino acids. The J segment lost 12 bases and the V segment lost 5 bases, leaving 5 bases of the junction unmatched. The germline V gene has CDR1 LNHDA and CDR2 SQIVND (reference sequence). The CDR3 DNA reads TGTGCCAGTAGTGTCGGACAGGGGCGACCCCTCCACTTT. Translating gives CASSVGQGRPLHF.

This clonotype came up a few times. At one end the junction does not follow the germline gene, possibly because of a read error. The chain recombines TRBV5-1 with TRBJ2-5; the match to TRBD2 covers 10 bases. The CDR3 has 18 residues. Per the germline V gene, CDR1 is SGHRS and CDR2 is YFSETQ. The CDR3 reads CASRSGTSAPSWGEAQYF. The DNA for the CDR3 is TGCGCCAGCCGCTCCGGGACTAGCGCTCCATCCTGGGGAGAGGCCCAGTACTTC. Looking up the rest from reference TRBV5-1 and TRBJ2-5 gives the full variable domain: KAGVTQTPRYLIKTRGQQVTLSCSPISGHRSVSWYQQTPGQGLQFLFEYFSETQRNKGNFPGRFSGRQFSNSRSEMNVSTLELGDSALYLCASRSGTSAPSWGEAQYFGPGTRLLVL.

This clonotype has a count of ten or more. The J gene is TRBJ1-1, the V gene TRBV27; no firm D call. Trimming took off 1 base at V and 8 bases at J, with 20 bases between the two ends. The germline gives CDR1 MNHEY, CDR2 SMNVEV (reference sequence). The CDR3 has 16 residues. The CDR3 loop reads CASSLYPTVSRMEAFF. The CDR3 nucleotides are TGTGCCAGCAGTTTATACCCGACGGTCAGTCGTATGGAAGCTTTCTTT.

This clonotype was observed a few times. The rearrangement links TRBV28 to TRBJ1-5; possible D gene TRBD1, 6 bases. From germline, CDR1 is MDHEN and CDR2 SYDVKM. Trimming took 6 bases from V and 14 from J, leaving 17 bases between them. The CDR3 has 12 amino acids. CDR3 nucleotide sequence: TGTGCCAGCAGACAGGGCCGCGCCGGGAAGCATTTT. It specifies CASRQGRAGKHF.

This clonotype was observed a few times. The chain has TRBV5-6 and TRBJ2-3; 7 bases align to TRBD1. Germline V gene lookup returns CDR1 SGHDT and CDR2 YYEEEE. V trimming: 4 bases; J trimming: 3 bases; junction bases outside the gene matches: 11. The CDR3 runs 16 residues. The chain's CDR3 is CASSPMGDRVTDTQYF. The CDR3 DNA reads as TGTGCCAGCAGCCCTATGGGGGACAGAGTAACAGATACGCAGTATTTT.

This clonotype has just a few counts. The V gene is TRBV28, the J gene TRBJ1-4; possibly TRBD1 for D (5 bases). The CDR3 covers 14 residues. Germline-derived CDR1 and CDR2 are MDHEN and SYDVKM. V was pared by 3 bases and J by 7 bases, with 12 bases between. The CDR3 region has the DNA TGTGCCAGCAGTTTTGTCGGGGGGGGTGAAAAACTGTTTTTT. Amino acid sequence: CASSFVGGGEKLFF. The variable domain in full, with the rest retrieved from reference TRBV28 and TRBJ1-4, is DVKVTQSSRYLVKRTGEKVFLECVQDMDHENMFWYRQDPGLGLRLIYFSYDVKMKEKGDIPEGYSVSREKKERFSLILESASTNQTSMYLCASSFVGGGEKLFFGSGTQLSVL.

The table lists this clonotype with many counts. The chain joins TRBV5-5 to TRBJ2-2, with 8 positions matching TRBD1. V was clipped by 3 bases and J by 5 bases; unmatched bases: 9. CDR1 is SGHKS, CDR2 YYEKEE, per germline (reference sequence). The CDR3 is 16 residues long. CDR3 amino acids: CASSSRQGTRTGELFF. CDR3 nucleotide sequence: TGTGCCAGCAGCTCCAGACAGGGGACCCGTACCGGGGAGCTGTTTTTT.

The rearrangement links TRBV6-1 to TRBJ2-2, with 7 bases matching TRBD2. The CDR3 has 18 residues. The V gene end was trimmed by 8 bases and the J gene end by 3 bases; junction bases not matched to a gene: 18. The V gene's germline CDR1 is MNHNS and CDR2 SASEGT. The CDR3 spells CASSPGMARERYTGELFF. The CDR3, as DNA: TGTGCCAGCTCACCAGGGATGGCGCGGGAGCGCTACACCGGGGAGCTGTTTTTT.